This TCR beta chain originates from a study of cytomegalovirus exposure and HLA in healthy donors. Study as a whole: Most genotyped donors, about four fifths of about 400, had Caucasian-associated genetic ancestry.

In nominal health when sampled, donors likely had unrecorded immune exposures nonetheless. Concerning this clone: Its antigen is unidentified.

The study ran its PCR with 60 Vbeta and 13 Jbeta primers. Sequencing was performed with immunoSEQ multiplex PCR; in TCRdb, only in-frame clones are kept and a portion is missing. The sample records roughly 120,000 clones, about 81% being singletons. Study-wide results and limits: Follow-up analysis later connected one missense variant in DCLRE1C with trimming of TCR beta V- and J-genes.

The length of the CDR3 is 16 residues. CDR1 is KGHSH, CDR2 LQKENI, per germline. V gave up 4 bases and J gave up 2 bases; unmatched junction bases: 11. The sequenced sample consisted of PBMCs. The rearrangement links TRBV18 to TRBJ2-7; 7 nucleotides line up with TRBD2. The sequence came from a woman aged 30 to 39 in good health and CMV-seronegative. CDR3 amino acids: CASSRSGTTLTYEQYF. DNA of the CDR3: TGTGCCAGCTCACGTTCCGGGACTACACTCACCTACGAGCAGTACTTC.